A single T cell receptor beta chain is shown here with its context. Its binding antigen is unknown. This sample stems from a study of cytomegalovirus exposure and HLA in healthy donors (dated by TCRdb to between 2016 and 2019). Turning to the overall study: An earlier analysis of roughly 630 of the donors reported 276 Gb of sequence data and some 100 million unique TCR beta sequences from 190 million or so T cells. Approximately 310 gigabases of sequencing data and 91 million or so unique TCR sequences made up an early release that covered 500 to 700 HLA-typed donors. Among the 398 genotyped donors, approximately 82% belonged to the genetic ancestry cluster associated with self-reported Caucasian donors. The study aimed to test whether cataloging public T cell receptors could reveal signatures of past pathogen exposure. The T cell repertoires of 666 subjects were profiled by immunosequencing and related to cytomegalovirus serostatus. A separate validation cohort of roughly 130 different subjects was used in addition to the roughly 620-subject first cohort. High-throughput TCR immunosequencing, statistical association of individual TCRs with disease status, and machine learning were combined to predict cytomegalovirus infection status. A later analysis re-analyzed previously published TCR beta repertoires from approximately 670 donors and added high-resolution HLA genotyping to study TCR occurrence patterns. In the later analysis, no new phenotypic data were used to find candidate immune exposures; instead, reliance was placed on TCR beta sequences and their occurrence across donors. To decide whether each TCR beta V gene segment behaved as functional or pseudogenic, an earlier analysis of approximately 620 of the donors relied on high-throughput TCR beta sequencing. Donor age, sex, ethnicity and CMV serostatus were compiled together with the repertoire data. A later genetic analysis took genome-wide SNP genotypes for about 55% of the roughly 700 donors and used that subset as a discovery cohort. Every discovery cohort repertoire had been produced on one sequencing platform. HLA typing included class I and class II loci at four-digit resolution. The number of typed donors differed by locus: roughly 629-640 for A, B, C, DRB1 and DQB1; some 500 for DQA1; 606 for DPA1; and 450 to 480 for DPB1. Because of strong linkage in the cohort, 5 or 6 DR-DQ haplotypes were treated as single units for association and clustering. Among some 400 genotyped donors of the cohort, an average of approximately 240,000 unique TCR beta nucleotide sequences was sequenced per donor, of which approximately 18% were non-productive. Here is what the overall study found, with its caveats: Some IMGT-functional V segments, including TRBV6-2 and TRBV6-3, could not be told apart with the 87-base-pair reads, so those segments were excluded. Because counts were too low, seventeen rarely observed V segments, including chromosome 9 orphons, were left out of the earlier analysis of approximately 580 of the donors. In a later analysis, some 17,000 TCR beta sequences were associated with specific HLA alleles at a false discovery rate of 0.05. A cluster of highly shared sequence variants was judged likely to be a technical artifact of the sequencing pipeline. The study gave a list of roughly 150 TCR beta chains associated with cytomegalovirus. In a later analysis, TCR association rates were found to vary across HLA loci, with the most associated TCRs seen for DRB1 alleles and the fewest for HLA-C alleles. It was suggested by the authors that the approach could potentially be generalized to other disease states and immunological phenotypes. Across donors, most TCR sequences were observed very rarely, whereas some public TCRs were present in many individuals. Compared with equally common non-associated chains, HLA-associated TCR beta chains in a later analysis were more clonally expanded and had lower generation probabilities. Broadly in line with IMGT annotations, most TCR beta V segments showed up in productive rearrangements about 87% or about 30% of the time in an earlier analysis of 587 of the donors. The presence/absence analyses assumed that sequencing depth was roughly uniform across donors, and that assumption may not be true. Because HLA typing was missing for some donors at each locus, association tests included only the typed subset. CMV serostatus was the only immune exposure information available for the cohort. In a later analysis, most CMV-associated TCR beta chains were found to appear HLA-restricted, with HLA associations seemingly driven largely by CMV exposure. When HLA alleles, especially DR and DQ, strongly co-occurred, TCR associations were difficult to assign to individual alleles. An association between a missense DCLRE1C variant and V-gene and J-gene trimming of TCR beta chains was found in a later genetic analysis and replicated in an independent cohort. Linkage disequilibrium might explain the correlated functional status among segregating V segments, but an unknown experimental factor could not be excluded. The cohort was sequenced for TCR beta chains only, and without alpha or paired-chain data the features that could be detected were limited. According to a later genetic analysis, donors in an Asian-associated ancestry cluster had fewer N-insertions in productive TCRs than the approximately 610-donor mean. In both the original and validation cohorts, the classifier was reported to diagnose cytomegalovirus status with high specificity and sensitivity. In a later analysis, several top co-occurrence clusters were reported to appear linked to parvovirus B19, influenza, CMV and Epstein-Barr virus. A further reported finding was that TCR beta sequences accurately predicted the HLA-A and HLA-B alleles for most subjects in the first cohort. Three of the identified cytomegalovirus-associated TCR beta chains were confirmed in vitro to be specific for cytomegalovirus antigens.

In total, 630 or so healthy bone marrow donors made up the cohort. Cohort members were all nominally healthy when sampled, although unrecorded immune exposures were likely present. The donor tested CMV seropositive and was one of the 289 seropositive cohort members. Each donor provided a peripheral blood sample, and peripheral blood mononuclear cells were used for TCR beta sequencing. Genomic DNA was extracted from the blood cell samples with the Qiagen DNeasy Blood Extraction Kit. Relative to germline, V is missing 3 bases and J is missing 7 bases, with 4 bases of the junction outside any gene match. Based on the germline V gene, the CDR1 and CDR2 sequences are SGHAT and FQNNGV. The CDR3 starts with the cysteine, ends with the phenylalanine, and has 14 residues. The sequence is cut down to CDR3 DNA, 42 bases in frame from base 1. Library preparation employed the immunoSEQ multiplex PCR assay. For the multiplex PCR, a mixture combining 60 forward primers for TCR Vbeta segments and 13 reverse primers for TCR Jbeta segments was used. The CDR3 region of rearranged TCR beta genes was amplified from genomic DNA with a multiplex PCR assay. The Illumina HiSeq System was used to sequence the amplified TCR beta libraries as 87-base-pair reads. The original methods were these. In a later analysis, tens of millions of unique TCR beta chains were counted across the approximately 640 repertoires, and around 10 million of these chains were shared by at least two donors. A nearest-neighbor algorithm error-corrected the raw reads and collapsed the reads into unique sequences, merging closely related sequences to remove PCR and sequencing errors. CDR3 sequences were aligned to IMGT reference sequences to assign V, D and J gene segments. Each retained sequence needed at least a six-nucleotide match to both a V gene segment and a J gene segment. A rearrangement counted as productive if the CDR3 had no stop codons and remained in frame with V and J, and every other rearrangement counted as non-productive. Following IMGT convention, CDR3 was defined as the stretch from the second conserved V-encoded cysteine to the conserved J-encoded phenylalanine. In an earlier analysis of more than 550 of the donors, sequences lacking an unambiguous match to a single V gene segment were excluded. In an earlier analysis of a few hundred of the donors, V segments were called functional above 56.7% productive rearrangements and were called segregating when the between-donor standard deviation exceeded 5%. To diagnose cytomegalovirus status from the catalog of TCR beta chain sequences, a statistical classification framework was built. A later analysis assigned V and J genes by comparing TCR nucleotide sequences with IMGT/GENE-DB human TR gene sequences. Using the TCRdist pipeline, a later analysis assigned CDR3 sequences along with most-parsimonious VDJ recombination scenarios. In a later analysis, each TCR beta chain was defined by its CDR3 amino acid sequence together with its V-gene family, and reads lacking a unique V-gene family were excluded. A later analysis removed 500 to 650 highly shared, low-generation-probability nucleotide sequences to deal with suspected cross-contamination and a sequencing artifact. A later analysis calculated a clonal expansion index for each public chain from normalized within-repertoire ranks of inferred template counts. A later analysis computed generation probabilities with a VDJ recombination model fitted to out-of-frame rearrangements, and checked the results against IGoR. A later analysis scored TCR-TCR, TCR-HLA and TCR-CMV co-occurrence with hypergeometric tests, applying a repertoire-size bias correction to TCR pairs. In a later analysis, false discovery rates were estimated by permuting HLA or CMV assignments 20 times. In a later analysis, co-occurring TCRs were grouped using DBSCAN, with TCRdist sequence similarity added in when clustering inside HLA-allele-positive subsets. Co-occurrence clustering excluded repertoires with fewer than 30,000 or more than 120,000 public chains, plus five with anomalous nucleotide sharing. TCRdb took this table from immuneACCESS and kept in-frame rearrangements with V and J called. Such tables lack part of the clones; where checked against another copy, unresolved V genes explain under half of the gap, and the rest is unexplained. D and trimming come from the DNA, and the V and J calls and clone size come from that table. This sample's table lists about 200,000 clones. The top ten clones comprise over 0.75% of the sample.

This sequence was found in a woman under 40 in good health and CMV-seropositive. The receptor chain draws on TRBV11-2 and TRBJ2-1, and TRBD1 aligns with 9 junction nucleotides. The sequencing sample was made of PBMCs. The nucleotides are TGTGCCAGCAGCTTTACAGGGGGCAGGAATGAGCAGTTCTTC. The encoded protein is CASSFTGGRNEQFF. The full variable domain, completed from the reference TRBV11-2 and TRBJ2-1 proteins outside the CDR3, reads EAGVAQSPRYKIIEKRQSVAFWCNPISGHATLYWYQQILGQGPKLLIQFQNNGVVDDSQLPKDRFSAERLKGVDSTLKIQPAKLEDSAVYLCASSFTGGRNEQFFGPGTRLTVL.